These 28 T cell receptor beta chains came from one sample sequenced in a study of blood T cell repertoires in COVID-19 (dated by TCRdb to about 2020). Library preparation employed the immunoSEQ multiplex PCR assay. This is the immuneACCESS table as TCRdb keeps it, with only in-frame sequences that have V and J called. A part of the clones is gone; compared with another copy, unresolved V genes explain less than half, and the rest is unexplained. Present in this sample are some 170,000 clones, about 76% of which were seen just once. The top ten clones comprise around 7.9% of the sample. Sequenced input: peripheral blood. These receptors all come from a woman between 50 and 59 years old with active or convalescent COVID-19.

The chain couples TRBV5-1 to TRBJ2-3, with TRBD1 matching 10 bases. After removal of 0 bases from V and 7 bases from J, the junction contained 2 bases not matched to a gene. In germline, CDR1 is SGHRS, CDR2 YFSETQ. The CDR3 totals 14 residues. This chain's CDR3 is CASSLGQGANTQYF. CDR3 coding DNA: TGCGCCAGCAGCTTGGGACAGGGGGCGAATACGCAGTATTTT.

The chain employs TRBV5-5 and TRBJ1-1, with a weak D call TRBD1 (5 bases). CDR1 is SGHKS and CDR2 is YYEKEE in the germline V gene (reference sequence). This CDR3 spans 15 amino acids. V was clipped by 2 bases and J by 0 bases, with 11 bases between them. The CDR3 DNA reads TGTGCCAGCAGCTTCACCCCGGGGGTGAACACTGAAGCTTTCTTT. The encoded protein is CASSFTPGVNTEAFF. Together with reference TRBV5-5 and TRBJ1-1, the CDR3 gives the full variable domain: DAGVTQSPTHLIKTRGQQVTLRCSPISGHKSVSWYQQVLGQGPQFIFQYYEKEERGRGNFPDRFSARQFPNYSSELNVNALLLGDSALYLCASSFTPGVNTEAFFGQGTRLTVV.

This chain uses TRBV4-3 with TRBJ1-4; 7 nucleotides align to TRBD1. The CDR3 runs to 15 residues. The V and J ends lost 4 bases and 3 bases, in that order; junction bases with no gene match: 5. CDR1 is LGHNA, CDR2 YSLEER, per germline. CDR3: CASSLGTAANEKLFF. The DNA of the CDR3 is TGCGCCAGCAGCCTCGGGACAGCTGCTAATGAAAAACTGTTTTTT.

This chain links TRBV7-2 with TRBJ2-5; TRBD2 agrees at 11 bases. The germline V gene has CDR1 SGHTA and CDR2 FQGNSA. The V segment lost 5 bases and the J segment 1 base; nucleotides outside the gene matches: 6. This CDR3 has 16 amino acids. In DNA form, the CDR3 reads TGTGCCAGCAGCCAAAGACTAGCGGGGAGCCAAGAGACCCAGTACTTC. It yields the protein CASSQRLAGSQETQYF. Combining the CDR3 with reference TRBV7-2 and TRBJ2-5 gives the whole variable domain GAGVSQSPSNKVTEKGKDVELRCDPISGHTALYWYRQSLGQGLEFLIYFQGNSAPDKSGLPSDRFSAERTGGSVSTLTIQRTQQEDSAVYLCASSQRLAGSQETQYFGPGTRLLVL.

The chain couples TRBV5-4 to TRBJ1-5; D is perhaps TRBD1 (5 bases). The CDR3 runs to 18 residues. Deletions cut 2 bases from V and 2 bases from J, with 20 bases between. Per germline, CDR1 SGHNT and CDR2 YYREEE (reference sequence). The CDR3 coding sequence is TGTGCCAGCAGCTTTTCCCTGACCCAGGGCGGGGGCAATCAGCCCCAGCATTTT. It translates to CASSFSLTQGGGNQPQHF.

The rearrangement links TRBV12-3 or TRBV12-4 to TRBJ1-2; 8 nucleotides match TRBD1. The CDR3 is 13 amino acids. V was pared by 3 bases and J by 8 bases, with 5 bases of the junction left unmatched. CDR3 sequence: CASSFRTGFGYTF. CDR3 DNA: TGTGCCAGCAGTTTCCGGACAGGGTTCGGCTACACCTTC.

The chain employs TRBV6-1 and TRBJ1-2; D may be TRBD1 (6 bases). CDR3 size: 13 residues. Trimming took off 1 base at V and 6 bases at J, with 9 bases between the two ends. Germline V lookup: CDR1 MNHNS, CDR2 SASEGT. The CDR3: CASSEGYRDGYTF. CDR3 DNA: TGTGCCAGCAGTGAAGGTTACAGGGATGGCTACACCTTC.

The chain couples TRBV5-6 to TRBJ1-2; D is ambiguous. The CDR3 is 15 amino acids. The V end was cut by 0 bases, the J end by 1 base, with 10 bases between. Looked up from germline, CDR1 is SGHDT and CDR2 is YYEEEE. Written as DNA, the CDR3 is TGTGCCAGCAGCTTGGCAGGCAGTCATAACTATGGCTACACCTTC. Its translation is CASSLAGSHNYGYTF.

This clone was observed a few times. The chain carries TRBV5-1 and TRBJ2-2; 9 bases agree with TRBD2. The CDR3 has 16 residues. CDR1 and CDR2 (germline): SGHRS, YFSETQ. V gave up 7 bases and J gave up 5 bases; unmatched junction bases: 12. The CDR3 DNA sequence: TGCGCCAGCCAAAGCGTAGCGGGGGACACAACCGGGGAGCTGTTTTTT. Amino acid sequence: CASQSVAGDTTGELFF.

The genes are TRBV27 and TRBJ2-1; D is undetermined. Trimming pared 3 bases from V and 6 bases from J, leaving 6 bases between. CDR1 is MNHEY and CDR2 is SMNVEV in the germline V gene (reference sequence). The CDR3 sequence is 12 residues long. CDR3 coding DNA: TGTGCCAGCAGTTTCGGTGGCAATGAGCAGTTCTTC. This translates into CASSFGGNEQFF.

V and J are TRBV5-1 and TRBJ1-3; 8 bases fit TRBD1. V lost 1 base to trimming and J lost 1 base; unmatched junction nucleotides: 7. This CDR3 has 17 residues. CDR1 SGHRS and CDR2 YFSETQ come from the germline V gene. In nucleotides, the CDR3 is TGCGCCAGCAGCTTGTCGGGACAGGCATCTTCTGGAAACACCATATATTTT. As protein: CASSLSGQASSGNTIYF.

This chain connects TRBV28 to TRBJ1-5; D gene ambiguous. This CDR3 spans 13 amino acids. Germline CDR1 is MDHEN and CDR2 is SYDVKM. Trimming shortened V by 6 bases and J by 6 bases, and 12 bases separated the two germline ends. CDR3 loop: CASRREEGQPQHF. As DNA, the CDR3 is TGTGCCAGCAGGCGGGAGGAGGGTCAGCCCCAGCATTTT.

The table lists this clone with a few counts. The rearrangement joins TRBV19 to TRBJ1-2; D is unclear. This CDR3 is 15 amino acids long. The V and J ends lost 8 bases and 3 bases respectively, with 19 bases between them. Germline loops: CDR1 LNHDA, CDR2 SQIVND (reference sequence). Here the CDR3 DNA reads TGTGCCAGTCATGAGAGCGGCAGAACAGACTATGGCTACACCTTC. Its protein is CASHESGRTDYGYTF.

This rearrangement joins TRBV30 to TRBJ2-3; D unclear. The CDR3 runs 11 residues. Germline CDR1 and CDR2: GTSNPN and SVGIG (reference sequence). Trimming stripped 3 bases from V and 12 bases from J, with 13 bases between. CDR3 in DNA: TGTGCCTGGAGGCCCCCAGGAACTCAGTATTTT. It yields the protein CAWRPPGTQYF.

The chain employs TRBV5-5 and TRBJ1-1, with TRBD1 identical over 8 bases. The V segment lost 0 bases and the J segment 3 bases; nucleotides outside the gene matches: 4. This CDR3 region has 15 residues. From germline, CDR1 is SGHKS and CDR2 YYEKEE (reference sequence). CDR3 region: CASSLGQGRDTEAFF. DNA for the CDR3: TGTGCCAGCAGCTTGGGACAGGGGAGGGACACTGAAGCTTTCTTT.

The V gene is TRBV4-2, the J gene TRBJ1-1; D is undetermined. V dropped 0 bases and J dropped 1 base, with 9 bases sitting between them. The CDR3 contains 15 residues. CDR1 LGHNA and CDR2 YNFKEQ come from the germline V gene. Written as DNA, the CDR3 is TGTGCCAGCAGCCAAGAACCCGGGGAGAACACTGAAGCTTTCTTT. Translation: CASSQEPGENTEAFF.

V usage is TRBV15 and J usage is TRBJ2-1, with 7 nucleotides matching TRBD2. The CDR3 extends over 17 amino acids. CDR1 is LNHNV and CDR2 is YYDKDF in the germline V gene (reference sequence). V gave up 0 bases and J gave up 0 bases; unmatched junction bases: 5. CDR3 sequence reads: CATSRDPSGVSYNEQFF. DNA of the CDR3: TGTGCCACCAGCAGAGATCCCAGCGGGGTCTCCTACAATGAGCAGTTCTTC.

The rearrangement uses TRBV28 and TRBJ2-3; D is possibly TRBD2 (5 bases). The CDR3 is made up of 13 amino acids. The V gene's germline CDR1 is MDHEN and CDR2 SYDVKM. The V end was cut by 1 base, the J end by 4 bases, with 6 bases between. This CDR3 reads CASSLFGADTQYF. Written as DNA, the CDR3 is TGTGCCAGCAGTTTATTCGGGGCAGATACGCAGTATTTT.

The V call is TRBV4-1, the J call TRBJ1-2; 7 bases agree with TRBD1. The V gene's germline CDR1 is MGHRA and CDR2 YSYEKL. V gave up 0 bases and J gave up 4 bases; unmatched junction bases: 11. This CDR3 has 17 amino acids. CDR3: CASSQDPLDRALYGYTF. The CDR3 coding sequence is TGCGCCAGCAGCCAAGATCCCCTCGACAGGGCGCTCTATGGCTACACCTTC.

The chain carries TRBV2 and TRBJ1-2; no firm D call. This CDR3 is 13 amino acids long. Trimming took 4 bases from V and 0 from J, leaving 6 bases between them. CDR1 SNHLY and CDR2 FYNNEI come from the germline V gene. CDR3 amino acids: CASSVTANYGYTF. The DNA of the CDR3 is TGTGCCAGCAGTGTTACAGCTAACTATGGCTACACCTTC.

The J gene is TRBJ1-1, the V gene TRBV9, with D possibly matching TRBD1 (5 bases). In germline, CDR1 is SGDLS, CDR2 YYNGEE. Trimming shortened V by 7 bases and J by 0 bases, and 19 bases separated the two germline ends. This CDR3 has 16 residues. The chain's CDR3 is CASSPTGGDVNTEAFF. CDR3 in DNA: TGTGCCAGCTCTCCGACCGGGGGGGATGTGAACACTGAAGCTTTCTTT.

This clone showed up many times. This sequence joins TRBV6-2 or TRBV6-3 and TRBJ1-5; D gene uncertain. Trimming took 5 bases from V and 4 from J, leaving 12 bases between them. The CDR3 runs 14 residues. Germline lookup yields CDR1 MNHEY and CDR2 SVGEGT. Here the CDR3 DNA reads TGTGCCAGCAGTAGGATACAGCTTAATCAGCCCCAGCATTTT. Translating it yields CASSRIQLNQPQHF.

This chain links TRBV7-2 with TRBJ1-1, with TRBD1 matching over 11 bases. Germline CDR1 SGHTA, CDR2 FQGNSA. Trimming at V came to 5 bases and at J to 5 bases, leaving 7 bases not matched to a gene. The CDR3 is made up of 15 amino acids. The CDR3 sequence is CASSQRDRGFTEAFF. The CDR3 DNA reads TGTGCCAGCAGCCAACGGGACAGGGGGTTTACTGAAGCTTTCTTT.

This clone was picked up a small number of times. The rearrangement joins TRBV12-5 to TRBJ2-3; 8 nucleotides agree with TRBD1. Germline assignment: CDR1 LGHNT and CDR2 FRNRAP. V gave up 2 bases and J gave up 5 bases; unmatched junction bases: 0. The CDR3 consists of 13 residues. This chain's CDR3 is CASGLTGGDTQYF. CDR3 DNA sequence: TGTGCTAGTGGTTTGACAGGGGGAGATACGCAGTATTTT. Based on the CDR3 plus reference TRBV12-5 and TRBJ2-3, the full variable domain is DARVTQTPRHKVTEMGQEVTMRCQPILGHNTVFWYRQTMMQGLELLAYFRNRAPLDDSGMPKDRFSAEMPDATLATLKIQPSEPRDSAVYFCASGLTGGDTQYFGPGTRLTVL.

This clone was seen a handful of times. The chain has TRBV5-4 and TRBJ2-1, with a weak D call TRBD2 (5 bases). The CDR3 runs to 16 residues. CDR1 SGHNT and CDR2 YYREEE come from the germline V gene (reference sequence). With 4 bases removed from V and 4 bases from J, the gap between germline ends came to 18 bases. Written as DNA, the CDR3 is TGTGCCAGCAGCGGCCGCCCGGACGGGGTTTACAATGAGCAGTTCTTC. It yields the protein CASSGRPDGVYNEQFF.

The chain couples TRBV11-3 to TRBJ2-2; weak D call: TRBD1 (5 bases). CDR1 and CDR2 (germline): SGHNT, YENEEA. The CDR3 loop spans 14 amino acids. V lost 5 bases and J lost 3, with 10 bases in between. The CDR3 protein is CASSQGVDTGELFF. In DNA, the CDR3 is TGTGCCAGCAGCCAAGGGGTTGACACCGGGGAGCTGTTTTTT.

The chain is built from TRBV5-1 and TRBJ1-6, with 10 bases that match TRBD1. The germline V gene encodes CDR1 SGHRS and CDR2 YFSETQ. The CDR3 runs to 16 residues. Germline trimming cut 2 bases from V and 6 bases from J; bases unmatched to any gene: 5. CDR3 amino acids: CASSLDRGRANSPLHF. DNA for the CDR3: TGCGCCAGCAGCTTAGACAGGGGGCGAGCTAATTCACCCCTCCACTTT.

The chain links TRBV30 to TRBJ2-7; 10 bases fit TRBD2. Germline lookup yields CDR1 GTSNPN and CDR2 SVGIG (reference sequence). The CDR3 runs 14 residues. The V and J ends lost 4 bases and 5 bases, in that order; junction bases with no gene match: 8. The CDR3 spells CAWTLAGGMHEQYF. The CDR3 DNA reads as TGTGCCTGGACCTTAGCGGGAGGAATGCACGAGCAGTACTTC.